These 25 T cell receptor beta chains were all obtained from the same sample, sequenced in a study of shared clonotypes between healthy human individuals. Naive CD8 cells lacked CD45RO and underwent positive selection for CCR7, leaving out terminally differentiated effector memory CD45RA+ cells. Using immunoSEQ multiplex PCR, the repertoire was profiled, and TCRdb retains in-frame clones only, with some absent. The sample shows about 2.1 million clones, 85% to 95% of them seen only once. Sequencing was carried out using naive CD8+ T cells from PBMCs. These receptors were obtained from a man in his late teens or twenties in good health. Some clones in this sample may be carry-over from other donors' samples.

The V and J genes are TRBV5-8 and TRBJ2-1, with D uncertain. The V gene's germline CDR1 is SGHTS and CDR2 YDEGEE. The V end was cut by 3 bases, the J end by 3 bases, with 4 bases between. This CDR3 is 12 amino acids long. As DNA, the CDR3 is TGTGCCAGCAGCTCACACTACAATGAGCAGTTCTTC. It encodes CASSSHYNEQFF. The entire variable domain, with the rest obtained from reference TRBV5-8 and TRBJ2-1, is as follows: EAGVTQSPTHLIKTRGQQATLRCSPISGHTSVYWYQQALGLGLQFLLWYDEGEERNRGNFPPRFSGRQFPNYSSELNVNALELEDSALYLCASSSHYNEQFFGPGTRLTVL.

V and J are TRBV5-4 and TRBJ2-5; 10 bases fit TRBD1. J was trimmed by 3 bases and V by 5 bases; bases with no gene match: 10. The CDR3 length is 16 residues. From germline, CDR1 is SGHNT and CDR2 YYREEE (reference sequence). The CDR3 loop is CASRAGGTGDEETQYF. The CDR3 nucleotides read TGTGCCAGCAGGGCAGGCGGGACAGGGGACGAAGAGACCCAGTACTTC.

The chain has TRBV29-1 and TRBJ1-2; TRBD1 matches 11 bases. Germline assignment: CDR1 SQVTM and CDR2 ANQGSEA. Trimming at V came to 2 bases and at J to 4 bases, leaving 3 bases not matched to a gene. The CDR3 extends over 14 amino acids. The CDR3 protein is CSVESGQGAYGYTF. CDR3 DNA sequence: TGCAGCGTTGAATCCGGACAGGGGGCCTATGGCTACACCTTC.

The CDR3 sequence: CSVLPHGEWETQYF. CDR3 in DNA: TGCAGCGTCCTTCCCCACGGGGAATGGGAGACCCAGTACTTC. The chain has TRBV29-1 and TRBJ2-5; tentatively, D is TRBD2 (5 bases). The CDR3 has 14 amino acids. Germline V gene lookup returns CDR1 SQVTM and CDR2 ANQGSEA. V lost 6 bases to trimming and J lost 5 bases, with 19 bases between them. Full variable domain (remainder filled in from reference TRBV29-1 and TRBJ2-5): SAVISQKPSRDICQRGTSLTIQCQVDSQVTMMFWYRQQPGQSLTLIATANQGSEATYESGFVIDKFPISRPNLTFSTLTVSNMSPEDSSIYLCSVLPHGEWETQYFGPGTRLLVL.

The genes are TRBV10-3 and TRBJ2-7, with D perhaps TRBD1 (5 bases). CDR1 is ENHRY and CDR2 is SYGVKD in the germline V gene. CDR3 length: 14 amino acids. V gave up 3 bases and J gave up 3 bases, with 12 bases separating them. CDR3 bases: TGTGCCATCAGTGATGACAGCCTGAACTACGAGCAGTACTTC. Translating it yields CAISDDSLNYEQYF.

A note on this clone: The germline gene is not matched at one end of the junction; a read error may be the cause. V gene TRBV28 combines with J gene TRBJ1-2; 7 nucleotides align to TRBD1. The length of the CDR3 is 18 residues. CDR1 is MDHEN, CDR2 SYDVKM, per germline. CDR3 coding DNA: TGTGCCAGCAGCTTATTTCTGAGACCTGACAGGGTTCGCTCTGGCTACACCTTC. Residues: CASSLFLRPDRVRSGYTF.

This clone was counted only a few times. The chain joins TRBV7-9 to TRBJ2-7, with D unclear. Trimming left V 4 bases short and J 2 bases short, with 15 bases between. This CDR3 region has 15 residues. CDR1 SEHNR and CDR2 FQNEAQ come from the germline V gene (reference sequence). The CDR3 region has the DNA TGTGCCAGCAGCTCCACTCGTCCCCCGACCTACGAGCAGTACTTC. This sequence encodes CASSSTRPPTYEQYF.

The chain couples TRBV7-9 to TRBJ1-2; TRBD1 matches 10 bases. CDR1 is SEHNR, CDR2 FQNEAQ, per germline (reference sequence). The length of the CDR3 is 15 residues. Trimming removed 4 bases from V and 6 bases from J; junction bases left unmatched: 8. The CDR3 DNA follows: TGTGCCAGCAGCTCCCTTAGGGGGACAGGGGATGGCTACACCTTC. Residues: CASSSLRGTGDGYTF.

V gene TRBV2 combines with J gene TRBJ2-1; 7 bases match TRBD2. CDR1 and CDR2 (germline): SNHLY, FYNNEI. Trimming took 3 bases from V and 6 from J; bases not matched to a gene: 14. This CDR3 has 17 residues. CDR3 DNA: TGTGCCAGCAGTGAGCCACTAGCGATCGGATTAGGCAATGAGCAGTTCTTC. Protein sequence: CASSEPLAIGLGNEQFF.

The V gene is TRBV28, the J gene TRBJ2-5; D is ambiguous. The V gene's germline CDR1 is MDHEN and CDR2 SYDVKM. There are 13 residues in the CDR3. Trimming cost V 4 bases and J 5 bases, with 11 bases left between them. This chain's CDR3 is CASSSELRETQYF. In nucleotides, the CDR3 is TGTGCCAGCAGTTCGGAACTCCGGGAGACCCAGTACTTC.

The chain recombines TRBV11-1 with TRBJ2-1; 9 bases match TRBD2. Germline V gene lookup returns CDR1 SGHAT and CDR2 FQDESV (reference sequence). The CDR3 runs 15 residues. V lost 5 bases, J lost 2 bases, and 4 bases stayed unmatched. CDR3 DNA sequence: TGTGCCAGCAGCGCTAGCGGGATGGCCTACAATGAGCAGTTCTTC. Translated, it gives CASSASGMAYNEQFF.

The CDR3 nucleotides read TGCGCCAGCAGCCACCTTGCGCCAGGCGCCGGGGAGCTGTTTTTT. Its protein is CASSHLAPGAGELFF. The V call is TRBV4-1, the J call TRBJ2-2, with D unresolved. V was shortened by 3 bases and J by 6 bases, with 14 bases between the two germline ends. Germline V lookup: CDR1 MGHRA, CDR2 YSYEKL. There are 15 residues in the CDR3.

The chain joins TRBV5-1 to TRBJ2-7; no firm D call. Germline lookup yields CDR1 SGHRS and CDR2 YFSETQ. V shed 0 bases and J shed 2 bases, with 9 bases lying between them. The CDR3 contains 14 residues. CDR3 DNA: TGCGCCAGCAGCTTGGCGTCCCAAACCTACGAGCAGTACTTC. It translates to CASSLASQTYEQYF.

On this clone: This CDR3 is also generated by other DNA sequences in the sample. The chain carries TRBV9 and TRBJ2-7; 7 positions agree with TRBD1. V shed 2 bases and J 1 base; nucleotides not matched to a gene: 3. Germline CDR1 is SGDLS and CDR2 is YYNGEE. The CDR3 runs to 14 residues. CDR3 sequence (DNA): TGTGCCAGCAGCGTTGGGGACAGTTCCTACGAGCAGTACTTC. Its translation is CASSVGDSSYEQYF.

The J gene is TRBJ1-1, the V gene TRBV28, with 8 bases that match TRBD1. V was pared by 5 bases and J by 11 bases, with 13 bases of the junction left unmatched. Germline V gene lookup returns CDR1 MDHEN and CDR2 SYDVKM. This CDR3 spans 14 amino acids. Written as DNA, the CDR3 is TGTGCCAGCAGTATCCCCGGGACAGGTCTTGGGGCTTTCTTT. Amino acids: CASSIPGTGLGAFF.

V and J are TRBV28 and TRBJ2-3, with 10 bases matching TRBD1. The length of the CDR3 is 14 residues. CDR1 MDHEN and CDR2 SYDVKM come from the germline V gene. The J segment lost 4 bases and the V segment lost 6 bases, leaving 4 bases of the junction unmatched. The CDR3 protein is CASRGTGAADTQYF. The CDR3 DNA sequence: TGTGCCAGCAGAGGGACAGGGGCCGCAGATACGCAGTATTTT. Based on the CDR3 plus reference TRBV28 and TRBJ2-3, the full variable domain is DVKVTQSSRYLVKRTGEKVFLECVQDMDHENMFWYRQDPGLGLRLIYFSYDVKMKEKGDIPEGYSVSREKKERFSLILESASTNQTSMYLCASRGTGAADTQYFGPGTRLTVL.

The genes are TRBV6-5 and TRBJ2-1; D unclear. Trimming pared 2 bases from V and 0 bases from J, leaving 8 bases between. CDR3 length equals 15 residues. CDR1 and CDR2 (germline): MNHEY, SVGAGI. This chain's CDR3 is CASSYEDPSYNEQFF. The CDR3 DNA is TGTGCCAGCAGTTACGAGGACCCCTCCTACAATGAGCAGTTCTTC.

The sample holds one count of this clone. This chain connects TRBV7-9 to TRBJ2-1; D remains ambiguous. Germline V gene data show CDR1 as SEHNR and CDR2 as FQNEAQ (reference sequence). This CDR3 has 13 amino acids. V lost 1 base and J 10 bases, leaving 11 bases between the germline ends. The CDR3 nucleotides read TGTGCCAGCAGCTTAGGCCGACTCATGGAGCAGTTCTTC. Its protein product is CASSLGRLMEQFF.

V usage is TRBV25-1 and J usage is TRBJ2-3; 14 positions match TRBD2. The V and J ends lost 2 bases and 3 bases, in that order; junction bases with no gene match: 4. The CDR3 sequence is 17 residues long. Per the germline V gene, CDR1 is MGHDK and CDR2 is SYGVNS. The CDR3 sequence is CASSERRLAGGTDTQYF. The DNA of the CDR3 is TGTGCCAGCAGTGAACGTCGACTAGCGGGAGGGACAGATACGCAGTATTTT.

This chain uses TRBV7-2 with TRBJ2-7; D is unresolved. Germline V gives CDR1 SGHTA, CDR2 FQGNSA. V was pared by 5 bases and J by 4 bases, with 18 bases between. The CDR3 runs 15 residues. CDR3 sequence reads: CASSRPRSSSYEQYF. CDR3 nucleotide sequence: TGTGCCAGCAGCCGTCCGCGGAGTTCCTCTTACGAGCAGTACTTC.

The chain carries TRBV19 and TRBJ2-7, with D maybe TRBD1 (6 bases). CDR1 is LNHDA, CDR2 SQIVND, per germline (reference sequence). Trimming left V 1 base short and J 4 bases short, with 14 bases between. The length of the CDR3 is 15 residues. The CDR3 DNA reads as TGTGCCAGTAGTATAGGGGTCGGACAGAAGTACGAGCAGTACTTC. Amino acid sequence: CASSIGVGQKYEQYF.

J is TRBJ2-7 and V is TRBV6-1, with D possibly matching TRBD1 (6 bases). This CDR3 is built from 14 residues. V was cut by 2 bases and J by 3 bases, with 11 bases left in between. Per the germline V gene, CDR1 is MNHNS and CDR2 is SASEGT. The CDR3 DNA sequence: TGTGCCAGCAGTGAATTGGACAGTCTCTACGAGCAGTACTTC. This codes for CASSELDSLYEQYF.

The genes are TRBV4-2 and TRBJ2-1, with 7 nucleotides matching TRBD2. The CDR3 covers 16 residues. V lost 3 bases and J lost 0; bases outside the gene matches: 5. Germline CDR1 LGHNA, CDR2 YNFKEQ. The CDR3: CASSQLAEYSYNEQFF. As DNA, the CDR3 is TGTGCCAGCAGCCAGCTAGCGGAATACTCCTACAATGAGCAGTTCTTC.

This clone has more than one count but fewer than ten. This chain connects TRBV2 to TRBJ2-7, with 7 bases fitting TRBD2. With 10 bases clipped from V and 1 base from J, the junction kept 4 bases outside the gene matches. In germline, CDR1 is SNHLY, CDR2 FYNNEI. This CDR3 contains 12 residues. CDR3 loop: CATREGSYEQYF. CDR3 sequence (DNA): TGTGCCACCAGGGAGGGATCCTACGAGCAGTACTTC. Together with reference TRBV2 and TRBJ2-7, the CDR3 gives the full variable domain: EPEVTQTPSHQVTQMGQEVILRCVPISNHLYFYWYRQILGQKVEFLVSFYNNEISEKSEIFDDQFSVERPDGSNFTLKIRSTKLEDSAMYFCATREGSYEQYFGPGTRLTVT.

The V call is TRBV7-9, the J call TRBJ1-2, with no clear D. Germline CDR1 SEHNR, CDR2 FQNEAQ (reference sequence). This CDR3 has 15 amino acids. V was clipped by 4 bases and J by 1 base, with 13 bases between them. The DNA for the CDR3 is TGTGCCAGCAGCTCTACTCATGGATTTAACTATGGCTACACCTTC. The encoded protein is CASSSTHGFNYGYTF.